One and the same sample provided the 26 T cell receptor beta chains below, sequenced in a study of PD-1 blockade in classical Hodgkin lymphoma. Each of the patients experienced relapse following autologous stem cell transplantation, and their brentuximab vedotin exposure differed. Sequencing was performed with immunoSEQ multiplex PCR; in TCRdb, only in-frame clones are kept and a portion is missing. The repertoire holds roughly 30,000 clones, with roughly 71% as singletons. The input for sequencing was peripheral blood mononuclear cells (PBMCs), taken before the second cycle of nivolumab. Source of these receptors: a human donor with classical Hodgkin lymphoma.

This clone is labeled medium-sized. This chain connects TRBV11-2 to TRBJ2-1; 7 bases map to TRBD1. J lost 9 bases, V lost 6 bases, and 14 bases had no gene match. The CDR3 runs 15 residues. CDR1 SGHAT and CDR2 FQNNGV come from the germline V gene. The CDR3 bases are TGTGCCAGCAGTGTAGGGACAGACCTCGTTGGTGAGCAGTTCTTC. It encodes CASSVGTDLVGEQFF.

This chain connects TRBV6-5 to TRBJ2-7, with 9 nucleotides matching TRBD1. The germline V gene encodes CDR1 MNHEY and CDR2 SVGAGI. This CDR3 has 14 residues. Trimming at V came to 2 bases and at J to 5 bases, leaving 4 bases not matched to a gene. CDR3 sequence: CASSYGTGRNEQYF. The CDR3 region has the DNA TGTGCCAGCAGTTACGGGACAGGGCGGAACGAGCAGTACTTC.

The CDR3 region has the DNA TGTGCCAGCAGTGAAACCGACTGGACAGGGATCTATGGCTACACCTTC. Amino acid sequence: CASSETDWTGIYGYTF. This rearrangement joins TRBV6-1 to TRBJ1-2, with TRBD1 matching 8 bases. The V and J ends lost 2 bases and 4 bases, in that order; junction bases with no gene match: 9. CDR3 length: 16 amino acids. Per germline, CDR1 MNHNS and CDR2 SASEGT.

The V call is TRBV29-1, the J call TRBJ1-1; TRBD1 agrees at 9 bases. CDR3 size: 11 residues. The ends lost 6 bases at V and 6 bases at J; junction bases unmatched: 2. CDR1 and CDR2 from the germline V gene are SQVTM and ANQGSEA. The DNA of the CDR3 is TGCAGCGTGGACAGGGGTGCTGAAGCTTTCTTT. This encodes CSVDRGAEAFF.

V and J are TRBV7-9 and TRBJ1-2, with a weak D call TRBD1 (6 bases). Trimming removed 1 base at V and 4 bases at J, with 10 bases between. The V gene's germline CDR1 is SEHNR and CDR2 FQNEAQ (reference sequence). CDR3 length: 14 amino acids. The DNA for the CDR3 is TGTGCCAGCAGCTTAGGGGGGACACTCTATGGCTACACCTTC. Amino acid sequence: CASSLGGTLYGYTF.

This chain joins TRBV18 and TRBJ1-5; no clear D. The CDR3 spans 14 residues. V lost 2 bases and J lost 7, with 12 bases in between. Germline V gene lookup returns CDR1 KGHSH and CDR2 LQKENI. CDR3 sequence (DNA): TGTGCCAGCTCACCAGCCGTGTTAGGCCAGCCCCAGCATTTT. Translation: CASSPAVLGQPQHF.

The chain employs TRBV7-2 and TRBJ2-5, with D maybe TRBD1 (6 bases). V was pared by 3 bases and J by 4 bases, with 15 bases between. CDR1 and CDR2 from the germline V gene are SGHTA and FQGNSA. This CDR3 region has 15 residues. The CDR3 bases are TGTGCCAGCAGCTTCGGCACAGGGAGTGGAGAGACCCAGTACTTC. It translates to CASSFGTGSGETQYF.

This chain links TRBV19 with TRBJ1-2; D gene ambiguous. The CDR3 length is 14 residues. Per the germline V gene, CDR1 is LNHDA and CDR2 is SQIVND (reference sequence). Trimming left V 2 bases short and J 4 bases short, with 11 bases between. CDR3 sequence reads: CASSILQDRYGYTF. DNA for the CDR3: TGTGCCAGTAGTATATTGCAGGACCGCTATGGCTACACCTTC.

The genes are TRBV7-3 and TRBJ2-7; no firm D call. Germline V gene lookup returns CDR1 SGHTA and CDR2 FQGTGA. The CDR3 spans 14 residues. The V end was cut by 3 bases, the J end by 0 bases, with 9 bases between. The CDR3, as DNA: TGTGCCAGCAGCTTGACTGCCGGCTCCTACGAGCAGTACTTC. It is translated as CASSLTAGSYEQYF.

The chain joins TRBV29-1 to TRBJ1-2; TRBD1 might be the D (5 bases). The germline CDR1 and CDR2 sequences are SQVTM and ANQGSEA. V dropped 4 bases and J dropped 5 bases, with 14 bases sitting between them. The CDR3 is made up of 13 amino acids. CDR3 bases: TGCAGCGTTGGGACAAGGTGGGATTATGGCTACACCTTC. Protein: CSVGTRWDYGYTF.

This clone was counted only a few times. The chain joins TRBV27 to TRBJ1-2; the D is unclear. Germline values: CDR1 MNHEY, CDR2 SMNVEV (reference sequence). V dropped 5 bases and J dropped 7 bases, with 17 bases sitting between them. This CDR3 is 14 amino acids long. CDR3 in amino acids: CASSPLGIQRGYTF. In nucleotides, the CDR3 is TGTGCCAGCAGTCCTTTGGGTATTCAACGTGGCTACACCTTC.

About this clone: A read error may account for a junction end that differs from germline. J is TRBJ2-7 and V is TRBV7-9; TRBD1 might be the D (6 bases). The CDR3 is 13 residues long. The germline V gene has CDR1 SEHNR and CDR2 FQNEAQ (reference sequence). CDR3 DNA: TGTGCCAGCAGCTTAGCGCAACAGGGTTCACCTCACTTC. Protein product: CASSLAQQGSPHF.

V usage is TRBV4-3 and J usage is TRBJ2-2; D is tentatively TRBD1 or TRBD2 (5 bases each). Germline lookup yields CDR1 LGHNA and CDR2 YSLEER. V lost 0 bases and J lost 6, with 8 bases in between. The CDR3 has 14 residues. The CDR3 sequence is CASSQERGAGELFF. CDR3 nucleotide sequence: TGCGCCAGCAGCCAAGAGAGGGGCGCCGGGGAGCTGTTTTTT.

The rearrangement uses TRBV9 and TRBJ2-5; D is perhaps TRBD2 (6 bases). V dropped 0 bases and J dropped 5 bases, with 11 bases sitting between them. Germline V gene sequence: CDR1 SGDLS, CDR2 YYNGEE. This CDR3 contains 14 residues. The CDR3 DNA follows: TGTGCCAGCAGCGTAGAGGAGGGTAGGGAGACCCAGTACTTC. Its protein is CASSVEEGRETQYF.

The chain employs TRBV6-5 and TRBJ1-1; the D is unclear. Germline-derived CDR1 and CDR2 are MNHEY and SVGAGI. With 0 bases removed from V and 3 bases from J, the gap between germline ends came to 8 bases. The CDR3 is 14 residues long. The chain's CDR3 is CASSYSRSHTEAFF. CDR3 DNA: TGTGCCAGCAGTTACTCGAGGAGTCACACTGAAGCTTTCTTT.

In nucleotides, the CDR3 is TGCGCCAGCAGCCGCTTATATAGGCAGCCCTACGAGCAGTACGTC. It codes for CASSRLYRQPYEQYV. V is TRBV4-1 and J is TRBJ2-7; no clear D gene. Trimming removed 4 bases at V and 2 bases at J, with 15 bases between. The CDR3 is 15 amino acids. Germline values: CDR1 MGHRA, CDR2 YSYEKL.

In this sample, this clone turned up a few times. The chain joins TRBV2 to TRBJ1-5, with a possible D match to TRBD1 (6 bases). V gave up 7 bases and J gave up 1 base, with 11 bases separating them. This CDR3 has 14 amino acids. Germline-derived CDR1 and CDR2 are SNHLY and FYNNEI. The CDR3 reads CASKPDSSNQPQHF. Written as DNA, the CDR3 is TGTGCCAGCAAGCCGGACAGCAGCAATCAGCCCCAGCATTTT.

The chain has TRBV20-1 and TRBJ2-3; D is ambiguous. Germline CDR1 is DFQATT and CDR2 is SNEGSKA (reference sequence). The V gene lost 3 bases and the J gene lost 3 bases, with 4 bases spanning the gap. The CDR3 loop spans 11 amino acids. In DNA form, the CDR3 reads TGCAGTGCTAGGTGGACAGATACGCAGTATTTT. It is translated as CSARWTDTQYF.

The chain recombines TRBV10-3 with TRBJ2-1; 7 bases align to TRBD2. Germline CDR1 ENHRY, CDR2 SYGVKD. The CDR3 is 15 residues long. V lost 5 bases, J lost 4 bases, and 8 bases stayed unmatched. CDR3 amino acids: CAISLSGTTYNEQFF. The CDR3 DNA is TGTGCCATCAGTCTTTCCGGGACTACTTACAATGAGCAGTTCTTC.

This chain joins TRBV4-2 and TRBJ2-3; TRBD2 matches 14 bases. CDR3 length equals 18 residues. The V gene end was trimmed by 4 bases and the J gene end by 3 bases; junction bases not matched to a gene: 9. Germline V gene sequence: CDR1 LGHNA, CDR2 YNFKEQ. In DNA, the CDR3 is TGTGCCAGCAGCCCACAGGGGACTAGCGGGAGACTAACAGATACGCAGTATTTT. Encoded protein: CASSPQGTSGRLTDTQYF.

The CDR3 loop reads CASSLVEGWEYF. In DNA form, the CDR3 reads TGTGCCAGCAGCTTAGTTGAGGGTTGGGAGTACTTC. This chain connects TRBV11-2 to TRBJ2-7; a weak D match, TRBD2 (5 bases). This CDR3 has 12 amino acids. The germline V gene has CDR1 SGHAT and CDR2 FQNNGV. V was trimmed by 1 base and J by 11 bases, leaving 12 bases between them.

The V gene is TRBV19, the J gene TRBJ1-5, with D perhaps TRBD1 (6 bases). The V end lost 2 bases, the J end lost 6 bases, and 14 bases lay between the germline ends. CDR1 LNHDA and CDR2 SQIVND come from the germline V gene (reference sequence). The CDR3 has 15 amino acids. CDR3 sequence reads: CASSISAGAGQPQHF. The CDR3 region has the DNA TGTGCCAGTAGTATAAGTGCAGGGGCGGGTCAGCCCCAGCATTTT.

The chain has TRBV6-5 and TRBJ1-5; D may be TRBD1 (5 bases). The CDR3 spans 13 residues. CDR1 is MNHEY and CDR2 is SVGAGI in the germline V gene. V gave up 5 bases and J gave up 5 bases, with 10 bases separating them. The CDR3 nucleotides read TGTGCCAGCAGTGACAGTAAATATCAGCCCCAGCATTTT. Translating it yields CASSDSKYQPQHF.

The V and J genes are TRBV10-3 and TRBJ2-3; 10 bases map to TRBD2. This CDR3 contains 15 residues. Germline V CDR1 and CDR2: ENHRY, SYGVKD. V trimming: 4 bases; J trimming: 5 bases; junction bases outside the gene matches: 6. The CDR3 nucleotides are TGTGCCATCAGTGCGGCTAGCGGGAGTATAGATACGCAGTATTTT. Protein: CAISAASGSIDTQYF.

V usage is TRBV27 and J usage is TRBJ2-3, with D possibly TRBD2 on 5 matching bases. Looked up from germline, CDR1 is MNHEY and CDR2 is SMNVEV (reference sequence). Between the trimmed V and J ends, which lost 4 bases and 0 bases, there was a span of 17 bases. CDR3 length: 17 amino acids. CDR3 coding DNA: TGTGCCAGCAGTTATCGTTCCGGGGATGGTAGCACAGATACGCAGTATTTT. It translates to CASSYRSGDGSTDTQYF.

CDR3 nucleotides: TGTGCCAGCAGCTGGGCCGTAAGTCGAGACGATGAGCAGTTCTTC. Protein product: CASSWAVSRDDEQFF. The chain recombines TRBV5-4 with TRBJ2-1; D unclear. The CDR3 runs to 15 residues. Deletions cut 3 bases from V and 8 bases from J, with 18 bases between. The germline V gene encodes CDR1 SGHNT and CDR2 YYREEE (reference sequence).